This T cell receptor (beta chain) appears in the sequencing data of a study of shared clonotypes between healthy human individuals. Study-wide results and limits: Limitation of the genetic and exposure-history diversity represented came from the few donors. Sorted-subset samples were not fully sequenced, rarefaction indicated.

Assay: immunoSEQ multiplex PCR; the TCRdb copy retains only in-frame clones and omits some. The sample yields around 640,000 clones, 96% seen once. Points on this clone: Its matching antigen is unknown.

Naive CD8 cells, CD45RO-negative and positively selected for CCR7, excluded terminally differentiated effector memory CD45RA+ cells. With 5 bases removed from V and 0 bases from J, the gap between germline ends came to 11 bases. Per the germline V gene, CDR1 is LNHNV and CDR2 is YYDKDF (reference sequence). The CDR3 has 15 residues. Sequencing was carried out using naive CD8+ T cells sorted from blood. This receptor was obtained from a woman aged 30 to 39 in good health. The V call is TRBV15, the J call TRBJ1-3; D ambiguous. The CDR3 bases are TGTGCCACCAGCGGCGATGCTTACTCTGGAAACACCATATATTTT. Its protein product is CATSGDAYSGNTIYF. The full variable domain, its missing parts supplied by reference TRBV15 and TRBJ1-3, is DAMVIQNPRYQVTQFGKPVTLSCSQTLNHNVMYWYQQKSSQAPKLLFHYYDKDFNNEADTPDNFQSRRPNTSFCFLDIRSPGLGDTAMYLCATSGDAYSGNTIYFGEGSWLTVV.